This T cell receptor beta chain was sequenced in a study of blood T cell repertoires in COVID-19. Turning to the study itself: Donors in the United States, Italy and Spain gave samples during acute or convalescent COVID-19. From T cells, B-cell-depleted T cells, or PBMCs came the material, which was cDNA or gDNA.

Followed longitudinally, the Seattle patients had been enrolled during active infection. The ends were cut back, 0 bases at V and 4 bases at J, with 9 bases in the middle. In germline, CDR1 is MNHEY, CDR2 SMNVEV (reference sequence). The length of the CDR3 is 15 residues. Assay: immunoSEQ multiplex PCR; the TCRdb copy retains only in-frame clones and omits some. Among 150,000 or so clones listed, 75% to 90% were seen once. The rearrangement links TRBV27 to TRBJ2-2; no firm D call. The clonotype comes from a man younger than 35 with COVID-19, enrolled during active disease. The specimen was peripheral blood. The CDR3 loop reads CASSLSTQSTGELFF. The CDR3 DNA reads as TGTGCCAGCAGTTTATCGACACAATCCACCGGGGAGCTGTTTTTT.